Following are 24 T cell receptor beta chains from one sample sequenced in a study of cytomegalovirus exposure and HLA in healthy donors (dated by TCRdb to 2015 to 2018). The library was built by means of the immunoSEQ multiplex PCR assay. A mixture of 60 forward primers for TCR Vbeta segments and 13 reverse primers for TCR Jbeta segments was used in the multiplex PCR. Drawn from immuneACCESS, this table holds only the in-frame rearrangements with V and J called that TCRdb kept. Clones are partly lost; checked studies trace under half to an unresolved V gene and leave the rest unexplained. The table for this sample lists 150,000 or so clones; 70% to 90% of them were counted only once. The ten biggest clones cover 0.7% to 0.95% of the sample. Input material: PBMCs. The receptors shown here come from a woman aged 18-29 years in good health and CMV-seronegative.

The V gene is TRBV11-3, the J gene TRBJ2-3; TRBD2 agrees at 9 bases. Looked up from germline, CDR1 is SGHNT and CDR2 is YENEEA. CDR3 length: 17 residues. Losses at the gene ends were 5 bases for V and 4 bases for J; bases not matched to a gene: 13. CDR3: CASSPRSAGGRPDTQYF. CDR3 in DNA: TGTGCCAGCAGCCCTAGATCGGCGGGAGGGCGTCCAGATACGCAGTATTTT.

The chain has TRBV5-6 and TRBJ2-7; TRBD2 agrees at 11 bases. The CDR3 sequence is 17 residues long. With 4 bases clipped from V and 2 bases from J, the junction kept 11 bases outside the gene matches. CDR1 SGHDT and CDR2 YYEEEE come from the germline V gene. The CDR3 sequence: CASSTHLQTSGTYEQYF. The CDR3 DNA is TGTGCCAGCAGCACGCACCTACAGACTAGCGGGACCTACGAGCAGTACTTC.

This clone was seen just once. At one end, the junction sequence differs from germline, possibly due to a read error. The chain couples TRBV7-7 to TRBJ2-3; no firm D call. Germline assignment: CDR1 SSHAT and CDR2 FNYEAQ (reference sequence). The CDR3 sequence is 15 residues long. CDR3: CASSLGPGSTDTQYF. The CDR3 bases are TGTGCTAGCAGCTTAGGACCCGGGAGCACAGATACGCAGTATTTT.

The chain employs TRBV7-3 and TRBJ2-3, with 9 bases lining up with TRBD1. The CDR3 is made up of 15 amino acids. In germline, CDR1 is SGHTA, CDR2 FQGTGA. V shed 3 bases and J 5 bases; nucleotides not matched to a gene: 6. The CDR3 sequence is CASSLGTGIRDTQYF. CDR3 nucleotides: TGTGCCAGCAGCTTGGGGACAGGGATAAGAGATACGCAGTATTTT.

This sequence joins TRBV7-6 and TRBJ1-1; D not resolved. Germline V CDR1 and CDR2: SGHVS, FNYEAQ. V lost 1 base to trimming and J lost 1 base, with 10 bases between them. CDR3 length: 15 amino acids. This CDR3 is CASSLEAGGNTEAFF. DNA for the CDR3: TGTGCCAGCAGCTTAGAAGCCGGTGGGAACACTGAAGCTTTCTTT.

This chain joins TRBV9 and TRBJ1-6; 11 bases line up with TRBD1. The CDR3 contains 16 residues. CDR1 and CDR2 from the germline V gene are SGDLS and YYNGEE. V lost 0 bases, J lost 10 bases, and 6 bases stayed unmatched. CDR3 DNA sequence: TGTGCCAGCAGCGTAGACCCTGGACAGGGGGCCTCACCCCTCCACTTT. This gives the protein CASSVDPGQGASPLHF.

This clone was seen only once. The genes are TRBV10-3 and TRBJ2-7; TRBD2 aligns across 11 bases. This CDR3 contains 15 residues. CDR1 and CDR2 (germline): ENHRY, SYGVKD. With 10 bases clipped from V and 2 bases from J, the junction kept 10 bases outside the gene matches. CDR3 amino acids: CATQLAGVDTYEQYF. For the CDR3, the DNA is TGTGCCACTCAACTAGCGGGAGTTGACACCTACGAGCAGTACTTC.

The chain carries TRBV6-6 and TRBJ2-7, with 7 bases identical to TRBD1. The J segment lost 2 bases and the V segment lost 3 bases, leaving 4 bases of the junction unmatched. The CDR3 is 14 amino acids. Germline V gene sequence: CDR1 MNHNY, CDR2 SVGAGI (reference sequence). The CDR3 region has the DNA TGTGCCAGCAGTTATAGAGGGGGCACCTACGAGCAGTACTTC. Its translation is CASSYRGGTYEQYF.

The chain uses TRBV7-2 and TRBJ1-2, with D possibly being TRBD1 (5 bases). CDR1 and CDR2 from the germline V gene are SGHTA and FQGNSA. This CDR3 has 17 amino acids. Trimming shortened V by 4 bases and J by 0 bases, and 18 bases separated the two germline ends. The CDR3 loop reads CASSSSLVTAANYGYTF. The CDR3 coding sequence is TGTGCCAGCAGCTCCTCTCTTGTGACAGCAGCTAACTATGGCTACACCTTC.

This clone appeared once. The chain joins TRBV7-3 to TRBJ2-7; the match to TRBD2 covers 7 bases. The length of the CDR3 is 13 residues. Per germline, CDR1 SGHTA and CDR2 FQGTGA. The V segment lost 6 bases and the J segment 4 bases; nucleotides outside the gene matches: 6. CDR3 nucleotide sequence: TGTGCCAGCAGTAGCGGGCCCTCGTACGAGCAGTACTTC. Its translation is CASSSGPSYEQYF.

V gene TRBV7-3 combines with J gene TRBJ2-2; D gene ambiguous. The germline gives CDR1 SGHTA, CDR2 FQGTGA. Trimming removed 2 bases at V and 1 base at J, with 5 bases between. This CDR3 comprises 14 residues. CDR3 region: CASSLEWNTGELFF. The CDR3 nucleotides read TGTGCCAGCAGCTTAGAGTGGAACACCGGGGAGCTGTTTTTT.

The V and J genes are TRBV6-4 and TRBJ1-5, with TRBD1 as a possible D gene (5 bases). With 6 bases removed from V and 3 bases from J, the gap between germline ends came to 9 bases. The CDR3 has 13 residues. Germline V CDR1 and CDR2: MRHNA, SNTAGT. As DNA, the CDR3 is TGTGCCAGCAGCAGGGAACCCAATCAGCCCCAGCATTTT. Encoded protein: CASSREPNQPQHF.

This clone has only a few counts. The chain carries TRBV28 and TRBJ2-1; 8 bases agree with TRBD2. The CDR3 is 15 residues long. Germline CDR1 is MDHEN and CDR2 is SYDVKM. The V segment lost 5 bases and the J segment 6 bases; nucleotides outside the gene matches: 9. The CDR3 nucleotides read TGTGCCAGCAGTCCTGGAGCGGGAGAGGCCAATGAGCAGTTCTTC. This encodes CASSPGAGEANEQFF.

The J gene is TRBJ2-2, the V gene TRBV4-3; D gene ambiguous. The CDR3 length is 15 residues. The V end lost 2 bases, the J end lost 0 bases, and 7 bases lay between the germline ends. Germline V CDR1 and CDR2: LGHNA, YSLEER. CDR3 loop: CASSQLGANTGELFF. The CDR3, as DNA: TGCGCCAGCAGCCAACTTGGAGCGAACACCGGGGAGCTGTTTTTT.

The CDR3 loop reads CASSLGGTSTYEQYF. In DNA, the CDR3 is TGCGCCAGCAGCTTGGGAGGGACAAGCACCTACGAGCAGTACTTC. The chain links TRBV5-1 to TRBJ2-7, with D possibly TRBD1 on 6 matching bases. With 0 bases removed from V and 2 bases from J, the gap between germline ends came to 12 bases. The CDR3 covers 15 residues. Germline values: CDR1 SGHRS, CDR2 YFSETQ.

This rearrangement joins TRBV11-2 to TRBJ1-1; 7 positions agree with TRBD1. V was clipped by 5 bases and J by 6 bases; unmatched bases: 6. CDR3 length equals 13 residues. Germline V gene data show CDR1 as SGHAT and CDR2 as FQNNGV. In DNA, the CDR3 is TGTGCCAGCAGCCGGCGGGACAGCTCTGAAGCTTTCTTT. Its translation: CASSRRDSSEAFF.

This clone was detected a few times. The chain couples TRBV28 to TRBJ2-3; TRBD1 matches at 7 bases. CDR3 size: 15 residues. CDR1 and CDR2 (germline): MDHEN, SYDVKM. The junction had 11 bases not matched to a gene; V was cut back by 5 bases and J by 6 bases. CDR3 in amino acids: CASSLDRAGGDTQYF. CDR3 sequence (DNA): TGTGCCAGCAGTCTTGACAGGGCTGGGGGCGATACGCAGTATTTT.

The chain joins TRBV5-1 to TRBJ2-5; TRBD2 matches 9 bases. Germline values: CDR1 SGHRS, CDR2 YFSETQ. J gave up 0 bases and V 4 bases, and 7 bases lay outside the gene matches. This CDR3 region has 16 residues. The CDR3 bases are TGCGCCAGCAGCCCTGGTCCTAGCGGGAACCAAGAGACCCAGTACTTC. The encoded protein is CASSPGPSGNQETQYF.

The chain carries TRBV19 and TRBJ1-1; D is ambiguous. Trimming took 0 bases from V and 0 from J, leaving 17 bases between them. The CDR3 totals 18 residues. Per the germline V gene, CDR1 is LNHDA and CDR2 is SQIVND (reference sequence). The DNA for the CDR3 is TGTGCCAGTAGTATAGATCGCGTCGGGCGGGGTATGAACACTGAAGCTTTCTTT. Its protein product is CASSIDRVGRGMNTEAFF.

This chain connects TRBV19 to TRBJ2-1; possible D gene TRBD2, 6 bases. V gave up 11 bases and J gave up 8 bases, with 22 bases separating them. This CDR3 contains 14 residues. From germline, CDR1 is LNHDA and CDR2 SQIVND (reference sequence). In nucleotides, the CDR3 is TGTGCCGGTCGCAGTGGGGGGACTCCGGATGAGCAGTTCTTC. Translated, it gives CAGRSGGTPDEQFF.

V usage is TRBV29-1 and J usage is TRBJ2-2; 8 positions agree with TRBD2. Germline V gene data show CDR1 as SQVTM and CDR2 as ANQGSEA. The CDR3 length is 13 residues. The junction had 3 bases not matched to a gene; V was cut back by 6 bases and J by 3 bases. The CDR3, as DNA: TGCAGCGTGGAGCGGGAGTACACCGGGGAGCTGTTTTTT. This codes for CSVEREYTGELFF.

CDR3 amino acids: CASSLERADTQYF. The CDR3, as DNA: TGTGCCAGCAGCTTGGAACGAGCAGATACGCAGTATTTT. The chain combines TRBV5-4 with TRBJ2-3; D unclear. The length of the CDR3 is 13 residues. V gave up 0 bases and J gave up 4 bases, with 6 bases separating them. Germline CDR1 and CDR2: SGHNT and YYREEE (reference sequence).

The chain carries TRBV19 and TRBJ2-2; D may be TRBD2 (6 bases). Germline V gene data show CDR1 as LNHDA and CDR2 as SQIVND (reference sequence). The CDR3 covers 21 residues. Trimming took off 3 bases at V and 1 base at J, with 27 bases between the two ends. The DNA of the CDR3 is TGTGCCAGTAGTATTCCTTCAGGGCGGCGGGACGCCCTACGGAACACCGGGGAGCTGTTTTTT. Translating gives CASSIPSGRRDALRNTGELFF.

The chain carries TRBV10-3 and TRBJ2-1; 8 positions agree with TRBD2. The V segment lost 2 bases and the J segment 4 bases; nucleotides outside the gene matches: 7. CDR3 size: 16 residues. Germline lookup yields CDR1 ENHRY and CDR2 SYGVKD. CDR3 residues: CAISESREGMYNEQFF. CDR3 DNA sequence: TGTGCCATCAGTGAGAGTCGGGAGGGGATGTACAATGAGCAGTTCTTC.